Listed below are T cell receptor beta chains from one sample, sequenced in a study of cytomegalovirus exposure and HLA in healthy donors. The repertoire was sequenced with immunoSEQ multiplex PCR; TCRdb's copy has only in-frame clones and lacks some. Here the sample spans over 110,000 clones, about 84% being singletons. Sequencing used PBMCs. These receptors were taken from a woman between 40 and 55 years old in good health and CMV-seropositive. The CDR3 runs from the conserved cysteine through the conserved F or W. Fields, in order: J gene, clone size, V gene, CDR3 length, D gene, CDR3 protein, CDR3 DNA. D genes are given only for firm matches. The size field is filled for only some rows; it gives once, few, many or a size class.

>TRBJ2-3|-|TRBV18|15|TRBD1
CASSRRDRGPDTQYF
TGTGCCAGCTCACGCCGGGACAGAGGCCCAGATACGCAGTATTTT
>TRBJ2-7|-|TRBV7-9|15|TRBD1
CSSTRTGGAGYEQYF
TGTTCCAGCACCCGGACAGGGGGCGCCGGCTACGAGCAGTACTTC
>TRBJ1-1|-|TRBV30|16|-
CAWSVHSLHMNTEAFF
TGTGCCTGGAGTGTCCATTCGTTGCACATGAACACTGAAGCTTTCTTT
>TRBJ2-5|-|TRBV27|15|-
CASSLWPGRSGEQYF
TGTGCCAGCAGTTTATGGCCGGGAAGGTCCGGGGAGCAGTACTTC
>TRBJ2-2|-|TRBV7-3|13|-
CASSLKDTGELFF
TGTGCCAGCAGCTTAAAGGACACCGGAGAGCTGTTTTTT
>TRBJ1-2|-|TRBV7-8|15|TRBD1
CASSPRDSPNYGYTF
TGTGCCAGCAGCCCCCGGGACAGTCCGAACTATGGCTACACCTTC
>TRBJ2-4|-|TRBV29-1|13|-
CSVDAPGGNIQYF
TGCAGCGTGGATGCCCCGGGCGGGAACATTCAGTACTTC
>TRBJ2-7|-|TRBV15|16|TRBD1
CATSRDGRTGGLEQYF
TGTGCCACCAGCAGAGATGGAAGGACAGGGGGCCTTGAGCAGTACTTC
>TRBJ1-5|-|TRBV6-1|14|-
CASVAAARNQPQHF
TGTGCCAGCGTCGCGGCAGCACGCAATCAGCCCCAGCATTTT
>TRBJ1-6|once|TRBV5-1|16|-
CASSLDWPGRNSPLHF
TGCGCCAGCAGCTTGGATTGGCCAGGGCGTAATTCACCCCTCCACTTT
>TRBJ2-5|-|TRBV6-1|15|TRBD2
CASRRLAGSQETQYF
TGTGCCAGCAGACGACTAGCGGGATCCCAAGAGACCCAGTACTTC
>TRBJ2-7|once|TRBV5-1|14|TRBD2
CASSLAGGTYEQYF
TGCGCCAGCAGCTTGGCCGGGGGGACCTACGAGCAGTACTTC
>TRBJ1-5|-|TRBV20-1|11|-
CSASNAGAQHF
TGCAGTGCTAGTAACGCCGGGGCCCAGCATTTT